This T cell receptor (beta chain) was found in a study of radiotherapy plus CTLA-4 blockade in lung cancer. Produced via immunoSEQ multiplex PCR; TCRdb's table is partial and in-frame only. Among about 53,000 clones listed, 84% were seen once. On this clone: No antigen is known for it.

Study results and caveats: Researchers report tumor-derived TCR clones expanding in blood after radiotherapy plus ipilimumab.

Germline V CDR1 and CDR2: SEHNR, FQNEAQ (reference sequence). This CDR3 is 14 amino acids long. Unmatched junction bases numbered 4, after V lost 6 bases and J lost 2 bases. Focal radiation plus CTLA-4 blockade with ipilimumab was administered to patients who had chemo-refractory metastatic non-small-cell lung cancer. The genes are TRBV7-9 and TRBJ2-5; TRBD2 aligns across 9 bases. The source material was peripheral blood, sampled from a patient treated with radiotherapy plus ipilimumab. The sequence derives from a human donor with non-small cell lung cancer whose response to radiotherapy plus ipilimumab could not be evaluated. CDR3 bases: TGTGCCAGCAGTCGAACTAGCGGGCAAGAGACCCAGTACTTC. It specifies CASSRTSGQETQYF.